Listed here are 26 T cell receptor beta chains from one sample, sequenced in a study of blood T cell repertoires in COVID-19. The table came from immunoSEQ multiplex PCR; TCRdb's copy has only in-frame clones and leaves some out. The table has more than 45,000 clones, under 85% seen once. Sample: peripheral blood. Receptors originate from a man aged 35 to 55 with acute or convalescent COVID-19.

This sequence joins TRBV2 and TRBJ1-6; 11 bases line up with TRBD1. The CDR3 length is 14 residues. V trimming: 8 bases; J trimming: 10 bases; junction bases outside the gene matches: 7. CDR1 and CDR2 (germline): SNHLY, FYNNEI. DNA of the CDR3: TGTGCCAGCGCGGGGACAGGGGGGCGATCACCCCTCCACTTT. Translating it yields CASAGTGGRSPLHF.

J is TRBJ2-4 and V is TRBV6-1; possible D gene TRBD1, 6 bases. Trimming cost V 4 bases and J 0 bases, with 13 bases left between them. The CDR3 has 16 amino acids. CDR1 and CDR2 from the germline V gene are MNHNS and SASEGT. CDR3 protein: CASSARDTIAKNIQYF. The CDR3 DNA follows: TGTGCCAGCAGTGCCCGGGACACAATAGCCAAAAACATTCAGTACTTC.

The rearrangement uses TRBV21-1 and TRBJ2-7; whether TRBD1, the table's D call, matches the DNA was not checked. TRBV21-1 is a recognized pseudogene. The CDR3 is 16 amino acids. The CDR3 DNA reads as TGTGCCAGCAGCAAACTGGGACAGGGGGGTCCCTACGAGCAGTACGTC. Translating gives CASSKLGQGGPYEQYV.

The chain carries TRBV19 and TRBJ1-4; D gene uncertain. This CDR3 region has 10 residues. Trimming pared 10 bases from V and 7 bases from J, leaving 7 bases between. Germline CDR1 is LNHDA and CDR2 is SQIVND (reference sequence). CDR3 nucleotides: TGTGCCACCGCAGGTGAAAAACTGTTTTTT. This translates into CATAGEKLFF.

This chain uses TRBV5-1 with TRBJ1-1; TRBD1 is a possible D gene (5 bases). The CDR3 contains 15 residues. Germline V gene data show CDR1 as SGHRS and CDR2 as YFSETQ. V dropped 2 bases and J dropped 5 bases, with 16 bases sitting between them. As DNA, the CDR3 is TGCGCCAGCAGCTTATCGACAGATATCCCAACTGAAGCTTTCTTT. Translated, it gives CASSLSTDIPTEAFF.

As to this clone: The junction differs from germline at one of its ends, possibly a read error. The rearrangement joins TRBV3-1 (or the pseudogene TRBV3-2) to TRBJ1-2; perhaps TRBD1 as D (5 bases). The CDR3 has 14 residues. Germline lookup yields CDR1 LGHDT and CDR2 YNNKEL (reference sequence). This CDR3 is CASSFQEGLGGYNF. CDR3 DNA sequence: TGTGCCAGCAGCTTCCAAGAGGGGTTGGGAGGCTACAACTTC.

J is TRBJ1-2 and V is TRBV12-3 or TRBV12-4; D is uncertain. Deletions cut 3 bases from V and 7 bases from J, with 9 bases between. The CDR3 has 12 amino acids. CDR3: CASSFGGSGYTF. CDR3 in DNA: TGTGCCAGCAGTTTCGGCGGGAGTGGCTACACCTTC.

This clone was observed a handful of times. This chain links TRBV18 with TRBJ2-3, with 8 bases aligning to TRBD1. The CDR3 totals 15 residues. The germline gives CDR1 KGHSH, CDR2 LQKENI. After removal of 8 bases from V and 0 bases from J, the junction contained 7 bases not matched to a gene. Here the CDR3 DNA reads TGTGCCAGCAGGACAGGGATGCACAGCACAGATACGCAGTATTTT. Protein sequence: CASRTGMHSTDTQYF.

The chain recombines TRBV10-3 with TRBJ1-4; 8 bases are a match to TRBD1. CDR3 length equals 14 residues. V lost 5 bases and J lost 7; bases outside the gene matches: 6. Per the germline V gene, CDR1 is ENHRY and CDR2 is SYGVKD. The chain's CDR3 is CAISSGTGGEKLFF. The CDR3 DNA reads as TGTGCCATCAGTTCCGGGACAGGAGGTGAAAAACTGTTTTTT.

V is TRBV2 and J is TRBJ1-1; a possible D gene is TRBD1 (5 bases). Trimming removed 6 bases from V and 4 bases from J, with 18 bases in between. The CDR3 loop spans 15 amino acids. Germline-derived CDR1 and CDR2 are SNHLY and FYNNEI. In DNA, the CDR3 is TGTGCCAGCAGCAACCCAGGGATTGAAGCCACTGAAGCTTTCTTT. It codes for CASSNPGIEATEAFF.

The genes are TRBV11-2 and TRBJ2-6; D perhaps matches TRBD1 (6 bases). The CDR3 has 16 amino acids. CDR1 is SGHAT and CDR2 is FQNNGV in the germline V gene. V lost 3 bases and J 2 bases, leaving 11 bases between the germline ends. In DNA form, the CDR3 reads TGTGCCAGCAGCTTTTTACAGGGACCTGGGGCCAACGTCCTGACTTTC. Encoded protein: CASSFLQGPGANVLTF.

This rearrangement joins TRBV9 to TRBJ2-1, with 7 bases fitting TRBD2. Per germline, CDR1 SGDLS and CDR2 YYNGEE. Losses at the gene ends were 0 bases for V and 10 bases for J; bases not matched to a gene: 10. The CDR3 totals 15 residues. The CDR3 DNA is TGTGCCAGCAGCGTAGGAGGACTAGGGGCTGGAGAGCAGTTCTTC. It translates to CASSVGGLGAGEQFF.

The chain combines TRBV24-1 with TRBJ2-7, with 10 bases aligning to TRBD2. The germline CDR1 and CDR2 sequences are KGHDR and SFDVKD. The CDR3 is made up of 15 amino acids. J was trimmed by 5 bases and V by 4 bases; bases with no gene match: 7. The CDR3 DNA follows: TGTGCCACCAGTGACTCCGGGACTAGCGTCCACGAGCAGTACTTC. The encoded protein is CATSDSGTSVHEQYF.

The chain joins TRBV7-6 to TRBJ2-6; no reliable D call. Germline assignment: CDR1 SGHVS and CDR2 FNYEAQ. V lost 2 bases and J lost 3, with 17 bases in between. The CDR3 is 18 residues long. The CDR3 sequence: CASSLKSAEMLGANVLTF. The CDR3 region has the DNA TGTGCCAGCAGCTTAAAATCCGCGGAGATGCTTGGGGCCAACGTCCTGACTTTC.

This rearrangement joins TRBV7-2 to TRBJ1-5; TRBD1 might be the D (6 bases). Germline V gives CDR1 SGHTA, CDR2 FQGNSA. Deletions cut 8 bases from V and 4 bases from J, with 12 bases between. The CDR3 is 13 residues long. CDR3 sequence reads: CASGLGQNQPQHF. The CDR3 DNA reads TGTGCCAGCGGACTCGGACAGAATCAGCCCCAGCATTTT.

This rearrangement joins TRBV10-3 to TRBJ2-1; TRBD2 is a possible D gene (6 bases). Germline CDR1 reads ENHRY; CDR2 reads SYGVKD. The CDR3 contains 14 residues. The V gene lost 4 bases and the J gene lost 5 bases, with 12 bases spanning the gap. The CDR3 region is CAISGTNRDNEQFF. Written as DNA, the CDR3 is TGTGCCATCAGTGGGACTAATCGTGACAATGAGCAGTTCTTC.

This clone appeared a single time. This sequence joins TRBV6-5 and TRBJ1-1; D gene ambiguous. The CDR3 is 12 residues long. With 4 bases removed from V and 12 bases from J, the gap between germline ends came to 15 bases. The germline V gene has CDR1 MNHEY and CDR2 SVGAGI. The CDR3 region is CASSSQSTAPFF. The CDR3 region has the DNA TGTGCCAGCAGTTCCCAAAGTACTGCCCCTTTCTTT.

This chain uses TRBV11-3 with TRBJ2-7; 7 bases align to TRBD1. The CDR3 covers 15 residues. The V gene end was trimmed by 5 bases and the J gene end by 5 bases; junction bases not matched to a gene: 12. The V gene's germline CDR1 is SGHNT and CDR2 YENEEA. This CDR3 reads CASSANRGLSDEQYF. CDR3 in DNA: TGTGCCAGCAGCGCAAACAGGGGCCTGAGCGACGAGCAGTACTTC.

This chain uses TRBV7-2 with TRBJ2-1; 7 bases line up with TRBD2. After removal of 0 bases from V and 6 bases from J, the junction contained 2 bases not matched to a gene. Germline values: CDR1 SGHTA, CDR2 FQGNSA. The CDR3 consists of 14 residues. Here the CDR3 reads CASSLASGSNEQFF. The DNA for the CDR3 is TGTGCCAGCAGCTTAGCTAGCGGGTCCAATGAGCAGTTCTTC.

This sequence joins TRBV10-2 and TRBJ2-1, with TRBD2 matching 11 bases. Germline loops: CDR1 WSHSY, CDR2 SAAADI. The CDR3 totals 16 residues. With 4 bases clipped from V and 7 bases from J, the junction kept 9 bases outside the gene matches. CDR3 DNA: TGCGCCAGCAGTGTCTCTGATCGACTAGCGGGAAATGAGCAGTTCTTC. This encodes CASSVSDRLAGNEQFF.

DNA of the CDR3: TGTGCCAGCAGCGCCCAGGGCGCCAAGAATTCACCCCTCCACTTT. The encoded protein is CASSAQGAKNSPLHF. The J gene is TRBJ1-6, the V gene TRBV5-4, with D perhaps TRBD1 (5 bases). Germline V lookup: CDR1 SGHNT, CDR2 YYREEE (reference sequence). V was pared by 4 bases and J by 7 bases, with 15 bases between. The CDR3 runs to 15 residues.

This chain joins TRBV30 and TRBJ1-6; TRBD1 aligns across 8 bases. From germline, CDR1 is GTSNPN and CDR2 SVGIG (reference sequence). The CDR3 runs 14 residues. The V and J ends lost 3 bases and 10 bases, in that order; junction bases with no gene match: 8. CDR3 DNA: TGTGCCTGGAGGAAACAGGGGGAAGGGTCACCCCTCCACTTT. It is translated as CAWRKQGEGSPLHF.

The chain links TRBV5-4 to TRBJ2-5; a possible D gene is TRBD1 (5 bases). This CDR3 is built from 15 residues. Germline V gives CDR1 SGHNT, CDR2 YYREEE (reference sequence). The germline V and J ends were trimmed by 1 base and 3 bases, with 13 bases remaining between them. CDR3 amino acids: CASSLRAAGKETQYF. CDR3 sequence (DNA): TGTGCCAGCAGCTTGAGGGCGGCAGGGAAAGAGACCCAGTACTTC.

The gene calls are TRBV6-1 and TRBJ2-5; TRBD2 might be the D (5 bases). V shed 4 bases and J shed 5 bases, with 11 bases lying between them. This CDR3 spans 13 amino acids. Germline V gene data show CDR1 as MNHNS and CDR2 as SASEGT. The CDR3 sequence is CASSGARGETQYF. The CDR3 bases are TGTGCCAGCAGTGGAGCGCGAGGGGAGACCCAGTACTTC.

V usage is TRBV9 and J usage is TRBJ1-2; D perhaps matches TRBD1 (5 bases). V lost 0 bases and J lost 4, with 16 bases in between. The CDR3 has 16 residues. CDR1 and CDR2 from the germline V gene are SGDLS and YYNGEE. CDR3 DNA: TGTGCCAGCAGCGTAGGGGTGGGGGGTTCAGGCTATGGCTACACCTTC. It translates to CASSVGVGGSGYGYTF.

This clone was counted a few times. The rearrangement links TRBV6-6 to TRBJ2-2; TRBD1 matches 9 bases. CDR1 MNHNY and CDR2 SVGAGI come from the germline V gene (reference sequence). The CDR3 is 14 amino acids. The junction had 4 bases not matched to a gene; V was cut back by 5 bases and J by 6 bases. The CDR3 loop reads CASSGYRGPGELFF. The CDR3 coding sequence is TGTGCCAGCAGTGGCTACAGGGGGCCCGGGGAGCTGTTTTTT.